The 28 T cell receptor beta chains below were found in one sample sequenced in a study of shared clonotypes between healthy human individuals. Measured with immunoSEQ multiplex PCR; TCRdb has only the in-frame clones, and not every one. The sample has about 490,000 clones; 79% are singletons. The sample comprised PBMCs. These receptors were obtained from a woman aged 35 to 49 in good health. Some clones in this sample may be carry-over from other donors' samples.

This clone was seen just once. V and J are TRBV15 and TRBJ2-7, with D perhaps matching TRBD2 (5 bases). This CDR3 region has 15 residues. Germline CDR1 and CDR2: LNHNV and YYDKDF (reference sequence). V dropped 0 bases and J dropped 2 bases, with 11 bases sitting between them. CDR3 amino acids: CATSRDRAAPYEQYF. The CDR3 nucleotides are TGTGCCACCAGCAGAGATCGAGCGGCCCCCTACGAGCAGTACTTC.

This clone was recorded a few times. J is TRBJ1-5 and V is TRBV18, with D possibly TRBD1 on 6 matching bases. In germline, CDR1 is KGHSH, CDR2 LQKENI. CDR3 size: 14 residues. V gave up 6 bases and J gave up 7 bases, with 16 bases separating them. CDR3 in DNA: TGTGCCAGCTCTCCTCCGGGGGCAGAGCAGCCCCAGCATTTT. Translated: CASSPPGAEQPQHF.

This clone was detected only once. The chain couples TRBV6-5 to TRBJ2-4; unclear D gene. CDR1 is MNHEY, CDR2 SVGAGI, per germline. Trimming pared 5 bases from V and 5 bases from J, leaving 4 bases between. The CDR3 has 11 residues. The DNA of the CDR3 is TGTGCCAGCAGTGCCGAAAACATTCAGTACTTC. Its translation: CASSAENIQYF.

The rearrangement links TRBV5-1 to TRBJ2-7, with a weak D call TRBD2 (6 bases). V was cut by 0 bases and J by 6 bases, with 13 bases left in between. The CDR3 is 14 amino acids. Germline V gene sequence: CDR1 SGHRS, CDR2 YFSETQ. The CDR3 DNA follows: TGCGCCAGCAGCTTGGACGGGGGTGTAGGCGAGCAGTACTTC. It specifies CASSLDGGVGEQYF.

In regard to this clone: Additional DNA sequences in this sample encode the identical CDR3. The chain is built from TRBV19 and TRBJ2-1; perhaps TRBD2 as D (5 bases). Trimming removed 9 bases from V and 8 bases from J, with 11 bases in between. Looked up from germline, CDR1 is LNHDA and CDR2 is SQIVND (reference sequence). There are 11 residues in the CDR3. The CDR3 protein is CASDRGYEQFF. The CDR3 nucleotides are TGTGCCAGCGATCGAGGGTATGAGCAGTTCTTC.

This clone is a singleton in its sample. The chain carries TRBV10-2 and TRBJ1-5; TRBD1 aligns across 8 bases. J was trimmed by 3 bases and V by 7 bases; bases with no gene match: 5. Germline V gene lookup returns CDR1 WSHSY and CDR2 SAAADI. This CDR3 region has 14 residues. In DNA, the CDR3 is TGCGCCAGCACCCCGACAGGGGACAATCAGCCCCAGCATTTT. It codes for CASTPTGDNQPQHF.

The chain couples TRBV27 to TRBJ2-1; D gene ambiguous. Per germline, CDR1 MNHEY and CDR2 SMNVEV (reference sequence). The CDR3 runs 14 residues. The V and J ends lost 4 bases and 8 bases respectively, with 15 bases between them. CDR3 region: CASSSVQRPYEQFF. The CDR3 DNA sequence: TGTGCCAGCAGTTCAGTACAAAGACCCTATGAGCAGTTCTTC.

The chain's CDR3 is CASSPNVAGADTQYF. CDR3 nucleotide sequence: TGCGCCAGCAGCCCCAATGTGGCGGGAGCTGATACGCAGTATTTT. The chain carries TRBV5-1 and TRBJ2-3, with 7 bases aligning to TRBD2. The V gene's germline CDR1 is SGHRS and CDR2 YFSETQ. J was trimmed by 6 bases and V by 4 bases; bases with no gene match: 11. The CDR3 covers 15 residues.

This clone has just one count. The genes are TRBV6-5 and TRBJ2-7; the match to TRBD1 covers 10 bases. With 9 bases clipped from V and 2 bases from J, the junction kept 4 bases outside the gene matches. CDR1 MNHEY and CDR2 SVGAGI come from the germline V gene. CDR3 length: 13 amino acids. The CDR3, as DNA: TGTGCCAGTGGAGGACAGGGGGCCTACGAGCAGTACTTC. Encoded protein: CASGGQGAYEQYF.

V gene TRBV4-3 combines with J gene TRBJ2-7; D tentatively reads TRBD1 or TRBD2 (6 bases each). V shed 0 bases and J shed 5 bases, with 11 bases lying between them. The CDR3 totals 14 residues. In germline, CDR1 is LGHNA, CDR2 YSLEER. CDR3 protein: CASSQDTGRNEQYF. The CDR3 coding sequence is TGCGCCAGCAGCCAAGATACAGGGAGGAACGAGCAGTACTTC.

CDR3 loop: CASSSRTLRYSNQPQHF. The CDR3 DNA reads TGTGCCAGCAGTTCCCGGACCCTAAGATATAGCAATCAGCCCCAGCATTTT. The rearrangement joins TRBV2 to TRBJ1-5; D not certain. The germline V gene has CDR1 SNHLY and CDR2 FYNNEI. The CDR3 is made up of 17 amino acids. Trimming took off 5 bases at V and 0 bases at J, with 17 bases between the two ends.

On this clone itself: At the DNA level, this CDR3 is encoded by other sequences in the same sample as well. The chain couples TRBV19 to TRBJ2-1, with 7 nucleotides matching TRBD1. The CDR3 runs to 15 residues. Per germline, CDR1 LNHDA and CDR2 SQIVND (reference sequence). J gave up 2 bases and V 3 bases, and 4 bases lay outside the gene matches. In DNA form, the CDR3 reads TGTGCCAGTAGTATCGGGCAGGGGGCCTACAATGAGCAGTTCTTC. Its translation: CASSIGQGAYNEQFF.

The rearrangement joins TRBV6-5 to TRBJ1-1, with 10 bases fitting TRBD1. The CDR3 contains 15 residues. V shed 6 bases, J shed 4 bases, and the junction held 8 bases outside the gene matches. Germline CDR1 MNHEY, CDR2 SVGAGI. The DNA of the CDR3 is TGTGCCAGCAGACTCACCGGGACAGGGGTCACTGAAGCTTTCTTT. Its translation: CASRLTGTGVTEAFF.

The rearrangement links TRBV9 to TRBJ2-2, with a tentative D call TRBD2 (5 bases). The V gene's germline CDR1 is SGDLS and CDR2 YYNGEE. Between the trimmed V and J ends, which lost 1 base and 0 bases, there was a span of 10 bases. There are 16 residues in the CDR3. In DNA, the CDR3 is TGTGCCAGCAGCGTAACAGCGGCAGCGAACACCGGGGAGCTGTTTTTT. As protein: CASSVTAAANTGELFF.

The V and J genes are TRBV30 and TRBJ1-2, with D tentatively TRBD1 (6 bases). Germline assignment: CDR1 GTSNPN and CDR2 SVGIG (reference sequence). This CDR3 contains 14 residues. V was cut by 1 base and J by 0 bases, with 9 bases left in between. CDR3 bases: TGTGCCTGGAGTGGATGGGACACTAACTATGGCTACACCTTC. This gives the protein CAWSGWDTNYGYTF.

The chain joins TRBV6-1 to TRBJ1-1; D is unresolved. Germline V gives CDR1 MNHNS, CDR2 SASEGT. Trimming shortened V by 0 bases and J by 5 bases, and 13 bases separated the two germline ends. The CDR3 is 15 amino acids. CDR3 amino acids: CASSEADEWGTEAFF. CDR3 nucleotides: TGTGCCAGCAGTGAAGCAGATGAATGGGGTACTGAAGCTTTCTTT.

This sequence joins TRBV15 and TRBJ2-3; the D gene is possibly TRBD2 (5 bases). The CDR3 is made up of 14 amino acids. The V gene's germline CDR1 is LNHNV and CDR2 YYDKDF (reference sequence). V was shortened by 1 base and J by 2 bases, with 7 bases between the two germline ends. This CDR3 reads CATSRGGPTDTQYF. DNA for the CDR3: TGTGCCACCAGCAGAGGAGGGCCCACAGATACGCAGTATTTT.

The chain's CDR3 is CAWSERGQGNSPLHF. The DNA for the CDR3 is TGTGCCTGGAGTGAAAGGGGACAGGGAAATTCACCCCTCCACTTT. The chain couples TRBV30 to TRBJ1-6, with 9 bases matching TRBD1. J lost 7 bases, V lost 1 base, and 5 bases had no gene match. The CDR3 spans 15 residues. Per the germline V gene, CDR1 is GTSNPN and CDR2 is SVGIG (reference sequence).

The chain is built from TRBV28 and TRBJ2-1; D tentatively reads TRBD1 or TRBD2 (5 bases each). V dropped 3 bases and J dropped 4 bases, with 13 bases sitting between them. The germline V gene encodes CDR1 MDHEN and CDR2 SYDVKM. This CDR3 spans 15 amino acids. The CDR3 loop reads CASSFDGTSYNEQFF. In DNA form, the CDR3 reads TGTGCCAGCAGTTTTGACGGGACGTCATACAATGAGCAGTTCTTC.

The rearrangement joins TRBV28 to TRBJ2-7; a possible D gene is TRBD2 (5 bases). Germline CDR1 and CDR2: MDHEN and SYDVKM. This CDR3 has 14 amino acids. V was clipped by 2 bases and J by 0 bases, with 8 bases between them. The CDR3 protein is CASSLPGISYEQYF. The CDR3 DNA reads as TGTGCCAGCAGTTTACCGGGAATCTCCTACGAGCAGTACTTC.

The chain employs TRBV28 and TRBJ1-3; 8 nucleotides line up with TRBD1. Germline V lookup: CDR1 MDHEN, CDR2 SYDVKM. This CDR3 comprises 14 residues. Trimming cost V 5 bases and J 8 bases; bases outside gene matches: 8. CDR3 sequence reads: CASSPQGVFDTIYF. The CDR3 DNA sequence: TGTGCCAGCAGTCCACAGGGGGTCTTTGACACCATATATTTT.

The chain links TRBV28 to TRBJ2-7; 12 nucleotides line up with TRBD2. The CDR3 loop spans 16 amino acids. V gave up 7 bases and J gave up 2 bases; unmatched junction bases: 9. The germline V gene encodes CDR1 MDHEN and CDR2 SYDVKM. CDR3 region: CASTPQLAGGTYEQYF. CDR3 nucleotides: TGTGCCAGCACCCCCCAACTAGCGGGAGGCACCTACGAGCAGTACTTC.

The chain recombines TRBV11-2 with TRBJ2-6; 12 positions match TRBD2. The V gene's germline CDR1 is SGHAT and CDR2 FQNNGV. The J segment lost 0 bases and the V segment lost 5 bases, leaving 8 bases of the junction unmatched. The CDR3 consists of 19 residues. In DNA, the CDR3 is TGTGCCAGCAGCCCCCTAGCGGGAGGGAGCCCCTCTGGGGCCAACGTCCTGACTTTC. Its protein product is CASSPLAGGSPSGANVLTF. Complete variable domain (other parts from reference TRBV11-2 and TRBJ2-6): EAGVAQSPRYKIIEKRQSVAFWCNPISGHATLYWYQQILGQGPKLLIQFQNNGVVDDSQLPKDRFSAERLKGVDSTLKIQPAKLEDSAVYLCASSPLAGGSPSGANVLTFGAGSRLTVL.

This rearrangement joins TRBV6-6 to TRBJ1-1, with D uncertain. Trimming removed 5 bases from V and 8 bases from J, with 12 bases in between. CDR3 length equals 12 residues. Germline values: CDR1 MNHNY, CDR2 SVGAGI (reference sequence). This CDR3 reads CASSQTSFEAFF. The CDR3 DNA is TGTGCCAGCAGTCAGACCTCCTTCGAAGCTTTCTTT.

This clone was detected only a few times. J is TRBJ2-3 and V is TRBV9; the match to TRBD2 covers 12 bases. The CDR3 has 18 amino acids. Per the germline V gene, CDR1 is SGDLS and CDR2 is YYNGEE. V dropped 0 bases and J dropped 7; count of bases not matched to a gene: 12. The DNA for the CDR3 is TGTGCCAGCAGCGTAGCAGGCCTAGCGGGAGGGCCTGGCCATACGCAGTATTTT. This translates into CASSVAGLAGGPGHTQYF.

This clone was seen a few times. The J gene is TRBJ1-5, the V gene TRBV28; a possible D gene is TRBD1 (5 bases). Deletions cut 6 bases from V and 0 bases from J, with 15 bases between. The CDR3 consists of 16 residues. Germline V gene lookup returns CDR1 MDHEN and CDR2 SYDVKM. As DNA, the CDR3 is TGTGCCAGCAGCCCCCAGGGAACGTATAGCAATCAGCCCCAGCATTTT. This gives the protein CASSPQGTYSNQPQHF. The variable domain in full, with the rest retrieved from reference TRBV28 and TRBJ1-5, is DVKVTQSSRYLVKRTGEKVFLECVQDMDHENMFWYRQDPGLGLRLIYFSYDVKMKEKGDIPEGYSVSREKKERFSLILESASTNQTSMYLCASSPQGTYSNQPQHFGDGTRLSIL.

Written as DNA, the CDR3 is TGTGCCAGCAGTGGACTAGCCTGGGGATACAATGAGCAGTTCTTC. This translates into CASSGLAWGYNEQFF. The chain links TRBV2 to TRBJ2-1, with 7 nucleotides matching TRBD2. Germline V gene sequence: CDR1 SNHLY, CDR2 FYNNEI. This CDR3 has 15 amino acids. The trim removed 4 bases at V and 4 bases at J, leaving 7 bases unmatched.

V usage is TRBV5-6 and J usage is TRBJ1-1; maybe TRBD1 (6 bases). The CDR3 has 16 residues. Germline-derived CDR1 and CDR2 are SGHDT and YYEEEE. Trimming pared 4 bases from V and 6 bases from J, leaving 22 bases between. In DNA, the CDR3 is TGTGCCAGCAGCCTGCGGGGGCGAGGGGTTGTTTCTGAAGCTTTCTTT. This encodes CASSLRGRGVVSEAFF. The full variable domain, its missing parts supplied by reference TRBV5-6 and TRBJ1-1, is DAGVTQSPTHLIKTRGQQVTLRCSPKSGHDTVSWYQQALGQGPQFIFQYYEEEERQRGNFPDRFSGHQFPNYSSELNVNALLLGDSALYLCASSLRGRGVVSEAFFGQGTRLTVV.